These 20 T cell receptor beta chains were all obtained from the same sample, sequenced in a study of CD8 T cells in ankylosing spondylitis. TCRdb redid the calling of the 5' RACE reads with MiXCR, one entry per CDR3 protein. The data contain roughly 91,000 distinct CDR3 sequences, 8% to 10% of them singletons. Material for sequencing was blood, either unsorted or a sorted T cell fraction (not recorded which). Receptor source: a male donor with ankylosing spondylitis or in good health (not recorded which).

This clonotype was recorded at least ten times. The chain combines TRBV5-5 with TRBJ2-1; D call uncertain. V was trimmed by 3 bases and J by 9 bases, leaving 7 bases between them. CDR1 SGHKS and CDR2 YYEKEE come from the germline V gene (reference sequence). CDR3 length: 11 amino acids. CDR3 in DNA: TGTGCCAGCAGCTACGGACCTGAGCAGTTCTTC. Protein product: CASSYGPEQFF.

This clonotype has ten or more counts. The genes are TRBV15 and TRBJ2-7; D not resolved. Germline V gives CDR1 LNHNV, CDR2 YYDKDF (reference sequence). The CDR3 is 13 amino acids. The V gene lost 5 bases and the J gene lost 4 bases, with 12 bases spanning the gap. As DNA, the CDR3 is TGTGCCACCAGCGCGCTAGAACATTACGAGCAGTACTTC. The encoded protein is CATSALEHYEQYF. The variable domain in full, with the rest retrieved from reference TRBV15 and TRBJ2-7, is DAMVIQNPRYQVTQFGKPVTLSCSQTLNHNVMYWYQQKSSQAPKLLFHYYDKDFNNEADTPDNFQSRRPNTSFCFLDIRSPGLGDTAMYLCATSALEHYEQYFGPGTRLTVT.

This clonotype was observed at least ten times. The gene calls are TRBV6-2 or TRBV6-3 and TRBJ2-7; the D is unclear. CDR3 length: 13 residues. CDR1 and CDR2 (germline): MNHEY, SVGEGT. The ends were cut back, 5 bases at V and 3 bases at J, with 11 bases in the middle. The CDR3 DNA reads TGTGCCAGCAGTAAACCCGACGGCTACGAGCAGTACTTC. Protein product: CASSKPDGYEQYF.

With respect to this clonotype: This clone may be a read error of a much larger clone one base away. The rearrangement links TRBV6-6 to TRBJ2-1, with 7 bases that match TRBD1. Germline CDR1 reads MNHNY; CDR2 reads SVGAGI (reference sequence). The length of the CDR3 is 16 residues. DNA of the CDR3: TGTGCCGGCAGTCCCTCGGACAGGTCCTATTACAATGAGCAGTTCTTC. The encoded protein is CAGSPSDRSYYNEQFF.

CDR3: CASSSPGQETQYF. Here the CDR3 DNA reads TGTGCCAGCAGCTCCCCGGGGCAAGAGACCCAGTACTTC. The chain uses TRBV7-9 and TRBJ2-5, with D possibly being TRBD2 (5 bases). CDR3 length: 13 residues. Germline assignment: CDR1 SEHNR and CDR2 FQNEAQ (reference sequence). The V end was cut by 4 bases, the J end by 2 bases, with 8 bases between.

There are a few counts of this clonotype. The chain links TRBV19 to TRBJ1-2, with no clear D. Germline loops: CDR1 LNHDA, CDR2 SQIVND (reference sequence). CDR3 length equals 14 residues. Trimming left V 3 bases short and J 8 bases short, with 16 bases between. CDR3 sequence reads: CASSIRTVSGGYTF. In nucleotides, the CDR3 is TGTGCCAGTAGTATCCGGACGGTCAGCGGCGGCTACACCTTC.

This clonotype appeared many times. J is TRBJ2-5 and V is TRBV9, with D possibly being TRBD2 (5 bases). Germline loops: CDR1 SGDLS, CDR2 YYNGEE. Trimming stripped 0 bases from V and 5 bases from J, with 8 bases between. This CDR3 contains 13 residues. The CDR3 sequence is CASSVEPGETQYF. CDR3 DNA sequence: TGTGCCAGCAGCGTAGAGCCGGGGGAGACCCAGTACTTC.

This clonotype was recorded many times. The chain uses TRBV9 and TRBJ2-1; D is undetermined. The CDR3 contains 14 residues. Trimming cost V 4 bases and J 10 bases, with 18 bases left between them. CDR1 and CDR2 (germline): SGDLS, YYNGEE. The CDR3 reads CASSPDVDRTEQFF. CDR3 nucleotides: TGTGCCAGCAGCCCAGACGTGGATCGGACGGAGCAGTTCTTC. The full variable domain, completed using reference TRBV9 and TRBJ2-1, is DSGVTQTPKHLITATGQRVTLRCSPRSGDLSVYWYQQSLDQGLQFLIQYYNGEERAKGNILERFSAQQFPDLHSELNLSSLELGDSALYFCASSPDVDRTEQFFGPGTRLTVL.

The rearrangement joins TRBV29-1 to TRBJ2-1; TRBD2 matches 13 bases. Trimming cost V 6 bases and J 7 bases; bases outside gene matches: 9. The CDR3 covers 15 residues. CDR1 is SQVTM and CDR2 is ANQGSEA in the germline V gene. The CDR3 nucleotides read TGCAGCGTGGTACTAGCGGGGGGGCCGGTTAATGAGCAGTTCTTC. Protein product: CSVVLAGGPVNEQFF.

The CDR3 DNA reads TGTGCCAGCAGCGTAGAACAATCGTCCTACGAGCAGTACTTC. Residues: CASSVEQSSYEQYF. The V gene is TRBV9, the J gene TRBJ2-7; D uncertain. V was cut by 0 bases and J by 1 base, with 8 bases left in between. In germline, CDR1 is SGDLS, CDR2 YYNGEE. The CDR3 has 14 residues. Variable domain in full (rest from reference TRBV9 and TRBJ2-7): DSGVTQTPKHLITATGQRVTLRCSPRSGDLSVYWYQQSLDQGLQFLIQYYNGEERAKGNILERFSAQQFPDLHSELNLSSLELGDSALYFCASSVEQSSYEQYFGPGTRLTVT.

This clonotype occurred a few times. The J gene is TRBJ2-6, the V gene TRBV6-2 or TRBV6-3; D gene unclear. Trimming removed 4 bases at V and 5 bases at J, with 12 bases between. This CDR3 is 15 amino acids long. Germline loops: CDR1 MNHEY, CDR2 SVGEGT. The chain's CDR3 is CASSLRGNWANVLTF. CDR3 in DNA: TGTGCCAGCAGTTTAAGAGGAAACTGGGCCAACGTCCTGACTTTC.

This clonotype was seen ten or more times. The chain employs TRBV5-5 and TRBJ2-3; D possibly corresponds to TRBD2 (5 bases). This CDR3 region has 16 residues. Germline loops: CDR1 SGHKS, CDR2 YYEKEE (reference sequence). Trimming removed 6 bases from V and 2 bases from J, with 19 bases in between. The CDR3 DNA reads TGTGCCAGCACCCCTTGGGGAGTCAGAAACACAGATACGCAGTATTTT. Protein: CASTPWGVRNTDTQYF.

This clonotype came up many times. The rearrangement uses TRBV11-3 and TRBJ2-1, with 9 bases lining up with TRBD1. The J segment lost 2 bases and the V segment lost 5 bases, leaving 13 bases of the junction unmatched. The CDR3 contains 18 residues. Germline V gene data show CDR1 as SGHNT and CDR2 as YENEEA. The CDR3 protein is CASSNATGTGSPYNEQFF. The CDR3 region has the DNA TGTGCCAGCAGCAACGCTACCGGGACAGGGTCTCCCTACAATGAGCAGTTCTTC.

In this sample, this clonotype turned up many times. V is TRBV29-1 and J is TRBJ2-7; D is uncertain. CDR1 is SQVTM and CDR2 is ANQGSEA in the germline V gene. The ends were cut back, 6 bases at V and 0 bases at J, with 6 bases in the middle. This CDR3 has 11 residues. The CDR3 here is CSVFSSYEQYF. The CDR3 DNA reads as TGCAGCGTGTTCAGCTCCTACGAGCAGTACTTC.

This clonotype was seen at least ten times. The gene calls are TRBV4-1 and TRBJ1-5, with TRBD1 matching 8 bases. V was clipped by 5 bases and J by 1 base; unmatched bases: 4. This CDR3 is built from 15 residues. CDR1 and CDR2 (germline): MGHRA, YSYEKL. This chain's CDR3 is CASSFRQGSNQPQHF. Here the CDR3 DNA reads TGCGCCAGCAGCTTTAGACAGGGGAGCAATCAGCCCCAGCATTTT.

The chain joins TRBV11-3 to TRBJ2-2, with D possibly being TRBD1 (5 bases). Germline CDR1 and CDR2: SGHNT and YENEEA. The CDR3 consists of 13 residues. The V gene lost 7 bases and the J gene lost 1 base, with 7 bases spanning the gap. CDR3 nucleotides: TGTGCCAGCAAAGGGGAGAACACCGGGGAGCTGTTTTTT. Translated: CASKGENTGELFF.

This clonotype was detected many times. This chain joins TRBV5-1 and TRBJ2-1; D remains unclear. This CDR3 has 12 residues. The V end lost 0 bases, the J end lost 7 bases, and 5 bases lay between the germline ends. Germline loops: CDR1 SGHRS, CDR2 YFSETQ. The CDR3 nucleotides read TGCGCCAGCAGCTTGGTCTCTAATGAGCAGTTCTTC. Protein: CASSLVSNEQFF. The full variable domain, its missing parts supplied by reference TRBV5-1 and TRBJ2-1, is KAGVTQTPRYLIKTRGQQVTLSCSPISGHRSVSWYQQTPGQGLQFLFEYFSETQRNKGNFPGRFSGRQFSNSRSEMNVSTLELGDSALYLCASSLVSNEQFFGPGTRLTVL.

This clonotype was counted ten times or more. The genes are TRBV6-2 or TRBV6-3 and TRBJ2-2, with a possible D match to TRBD2 (5 bases). The CDR3 spans 15 residues. CDR1 is MNHEY and CDR2 is SVGEGT in the germline V gene. Deletions cut 2 bases from V and 7 bases from J, with 14 bases between. CDR3 in amino acids: CASSYIGIGGGELFF. Here the CDR3 DNA reads TGTGCCAGCAGTTACATTGGCATTGGAGGCGGGGAGCTGTTTTTT.

This clonotype was counted at least ten times. The chain uses TRBV28 and TRBJ1-1; D gene unclear. With 1 base removed from V and 3 bases from J, the gap between germline ends came to 6 bases. The CDR3 loop spans 13 amino acids. Germline V gene data show CDR1 as MDHEN and CDR2 as SYDVKM. DNA of the CDR3: TGTGCCAGCAGTTTATACCGAGACACTGAAGCTTTCTTT. This translates into CASSLYRDTEAFF.

This clonotype was recorded at least ten times. J is TRBJ2-3 and V is TRBV20-1; D remains ambiguous. This CDR3 is 11 amino acids long. CDR1 and CDR2 (germline): DFQATT, SNEGSKA (reference sequence). V was pared by 5 bases and J by 5 bases, with 8 bases between. DNA for the CDR3: TGCAGTGCTGCCCGAGAAGATACGCAGTATTTT. It specifies CSAAREDTQYF.